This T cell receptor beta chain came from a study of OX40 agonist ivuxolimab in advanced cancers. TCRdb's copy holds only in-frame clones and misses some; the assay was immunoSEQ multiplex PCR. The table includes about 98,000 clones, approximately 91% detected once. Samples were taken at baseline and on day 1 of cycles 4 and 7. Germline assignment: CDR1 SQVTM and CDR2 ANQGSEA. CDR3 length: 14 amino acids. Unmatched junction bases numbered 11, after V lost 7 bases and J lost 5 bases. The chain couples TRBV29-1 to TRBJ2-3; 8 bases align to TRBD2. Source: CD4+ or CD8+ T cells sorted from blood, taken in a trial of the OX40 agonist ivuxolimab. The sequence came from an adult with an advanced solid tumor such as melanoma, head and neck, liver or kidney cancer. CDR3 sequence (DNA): TGCAGCGATAGCGGGACCAAAGCTCGAGATACGCAGTATTTT. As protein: CSDSGTKARDTQYF.